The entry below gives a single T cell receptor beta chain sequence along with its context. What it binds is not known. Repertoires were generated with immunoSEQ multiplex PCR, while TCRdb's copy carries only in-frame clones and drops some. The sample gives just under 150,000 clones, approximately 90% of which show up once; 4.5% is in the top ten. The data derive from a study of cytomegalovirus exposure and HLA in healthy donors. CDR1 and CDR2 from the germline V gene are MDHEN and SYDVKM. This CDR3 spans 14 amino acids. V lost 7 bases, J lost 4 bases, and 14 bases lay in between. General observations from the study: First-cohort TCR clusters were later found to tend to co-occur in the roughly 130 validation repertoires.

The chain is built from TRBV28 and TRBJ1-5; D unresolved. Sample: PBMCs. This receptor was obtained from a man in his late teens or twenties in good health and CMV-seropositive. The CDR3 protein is CASTPEGGNQPQHF. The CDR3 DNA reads TGTGCCAGCACCCCAGAGGGCGGAAATCAGCCCCAGCATTTT.